These T cell receptor beta chains were read from a single sample in a study of shared clonotypes between healthy human individuals. The repertoire was sequenced with immunoSEQ multiplex PCR; TCRdb's copy has only in-frame clones and lacks some. The table has about 2.1 million clones, roughly 93% seen once; the top ten hold roughly 1.7%. The sample comprised naive CD8+ T cells from PBMCs. The receptor set was obtained from a young man in good health. Some clones in this sample may be carry-over from other donors' samples. CDR3s include the opening cysteine and the closing phenylalanine or tryptophan. Each record gives: CDR3 length, V gene, D gene, J gene, clone size, CDR3 DNA, CDR3 protein. D genes are given only for firm matches. The size entry is marked missing in some rows and otherwise reads once, few, many or a size class.

cdr3_length: 15; v_call: TRBV29-1; d_call: -; j_call: TRBJ1-1; clone_size: -; cdr3_nt: TGCAGCGTTGAACCCAATAGCATCCCTGGCACTGAAGCTTTCTTT; cdr3_aa: CSVEPNSIPGTEAFF
cdr3_length: 14; v_call: TRBV5-4; d_call: TRBD1; j_call: TRBJ2-5; clone_size: -; cdr3_nt: TGTGCCAGCAGCCCCGTCGGGACAGAAGAGACCCAGTACTTC; cdr3_aa: CASSPVGTEETQYF
cdr3_length: 15; v_call: TRBV4-3; d_call: -; j_call: TRBJ2-3; clone_size: -; cdr3_nt: TGCGCCAGCAGCCAGGGTACAGAGCTCACAGATACGCAGTATTTT; cdr3_aa: CASSQGTELTDTQYF
cdr3_length: 13; v_call: TRBV6-1; d_call: -; j_call: TRBJ2-6; clone_size: -; cdr3_nt: TGTGCCAGCAGTCCCTGGGCAGCCAACGTCCTGACTTTC; cdr3_aa: CASSPWAANVLTF
cdr3_length: 17; v_call: TRBV19; d_call: -; j_call: TRBJ2-1; clone_size: -; cdr3_nt: TGTGCCAGTAGTATGGGACGTGGGGGGTACGACTTTAATGAGCAGTTCTTC; cdr3_aa: CASSMGRGGYDFNEQFF
cdr3_length: 16; v_call: TRBV7-6; d_call: TRBD2; j_call: TRBJ2-1; clone_size: -; cdr3_nt: TGTGCCAGCAGCTTAGCGCGGCTAGCGGGACGCAATGAGCAGTTCTTC; cdr3_aa: CASSLARLAGRNEQFF
cdr3_length: 13; v_call: TRBV9; d_call: -; j_call: TRBJ2-5; clone_size: -; cdr3_nt: TGTGCCAGCAGCGCGGACCGGGAAGAGACCCAGTACTTC; cdr3_aa: CASSADREETQYF
cdr3_length: 14; v_call: TRBV27; d_call: TRBD1; j_call: TRBJ1-1; clone_size: -; cdr3_nt: TGTGCCAGCAAGGACAGGGGGATGAACACTGAAGCTTTCTTT; cdr3_aa: CASKDRGMNTEAFF
cdr3_length: 17; v_call: TRBV7-8; d_call: TRBD2; j_call: TRBJ2-7; clone_size: -; cdr3_nt: TGTGCCAGCAGCTTAGCGCTGCGGACTAGCGGGAGCTACGAGCAGTACTTC; cdr3_aa: CASSLALRTSGSYEQYF
cdr3_length: 12; v_call: TRBV10-3; d_call: -; j_call: TRBJ1-5; clone_size: few; cdr3_nt: TGTGCCACTAGACAGGAAAATCAGCCCCAGCATTTT; cdr3_aa: CATRQENQPQHF
cdr3_length: 16; v_call: TRBV19; d_call: TRBD2; j_call: TRBJ2-1; clone_size: -; cdr3_nt: TGTGCCAGTAGTCAACTAGCGGGAGGGTTCTACAATGAGCAGTTCTTC; cdr3_aa: CASSQLAGGFYNEQFF
cdr3_length: 18; v_call: TRBV7-6; d_call: TRBD1; j_call: TRBJ2-1; clone_size: -; cdr3_nt: TGTGCCAGCAGCTGGAAATGGACAGGGACCCCCGGCTACAATGAGCAGTTCTTC; cdr3_aa: CASSWKWTGTPGYNEQFF
cdr3_length: 14; v_call: TRBV6-6; d_call: -; j_call: TRBJ2-2; clone_size: -; cdr3_nt: TGTGCCAGCAGTACATCTCCGGGCACCGGGGAGCTGTTTTTT; cdr3_aa: CASSTSPGTGELFF
cdr3_length: 17; v_call: TRBV27; d_call: TRBD1; j_call: TRBJ2-1; clone_size: -; cdr3_nt: TGTGCCAGCAGTGTCCGGGACAGCCCCCTACCTGACAATGAGCAGTTCTTC; cdr3_aa: CASSVRDSPLPDNEQFF
cdr3_length: 15; v_call: TRBV2; d_call: -; j_call: TRBJ2-3; clone_size: -; cdr3_nt: TGTGCCAGCAGTGGGCGGTGGGGGCTTTCAGATACGCAGTATTTT; cdr3_aa: CASSGRWGLSDTQYF
cdr3_length: 14; v_call: TRBV30; d_call: -; j_call: TRBJ1-1; clone_size: -; cdr3_nt: TGTGCCTGGAGTTTGGACAGCCTGAACACTGAAGCTTTCTTT; cdr3_aa: CAWSLDSLNTEAFF
cdr3_length: 16; v_call: TRBV7-3; d_call: TRBD2; j_call: TRBJ2-1; clone_size: -; cdr3_nt: TGTGCCAGCAGCCCCTATCGGACTAGCGCCTACAATGAGCAGTTCTTC; cdr3_aa: CASSPYRTSAYNEQFF
cdr3_length: 15; v_call: TRBV6-1; d_call: TRBD1; j_call: TRBJ2-1; clone_size: -; cdr3_nt: TGTGCCAGCAATCGACGGGACAGTGGTATGAATGAGCAATTCTTC; cdr3_aa: CASNRRDSGMNEQFF
cdr3_length: 11; v_call: TRBV28; d_call: -; j_call: TRBJ1-2; clone_size: once; cdr3_nt: TGTGCCAGCAGTTCACCCCGCAGGGACACCTTC; cdr3_aa: CASSSPRRDTF
cdr3_length: 12; v_call: TRBV11-2; d_call: -; j_call: TRBJ2-7; clone_size: -; cdr3_nt: TGTGCCAGCAGCTGGGACGGCTACGAGCAGTACTTC; cdr3_aa: CASSWDGYEQYF
cdr3_length: 16; v_call: TRBV27; d_call: TRBD1; j_call: TRBJ2-7; clone_size: once; cdr3_nt: TGTGCCAGCAGTTTTTCGGGACAGGAAAGCTCCTACGAGCAGTACTTC; cdr3_aa: CASSFSGQESSYEQYF
cdr3_length: 17; v_call: TRBV2; d_call: TRBD1; j_call: TRBJ1-2; clone_size: -; cdr3_nt: TGTGCCAGCAGTGAACTACTGACGGGACAGGGGACCAATGGCTACACCTTC; cdr3_aa: CASSELLTGQGTNGYTF
cdr3_length: 14; v_call: TRBV28; d_call: -; j_call: TRBJ2-7; clone_size: -; cdr3_nt: TGTGCCAGCAGTTCGGACAGTCGGCCCTACGAGCAGTACTTC; cdr3_aa: CASSSDSRPYEQYF
cdr3_length: 15; v_call: TRBV7-9; d_call: TRBD1; j_call: TRBJ1-3; clone_size: -; cdr3_nt: TGTGCCAGCAGCCGGACAGGGGACTCTGGAAACACCATATATTTT; cdr3_aa: CASSRTGDSGNTIYF
cdr3_length: 15; v_call: TRBV15; d_call: -; j_call: TRBJ2-2; clone_size: -; cdr3_nt: TGTGCCACCAGCAGAGATCGGGGGAACACCGGGGAGCTGTTTTTT; cdr3_aa: CATSRDRGNTGELFF
cdr3_length: 13; v_call: TRBV5-6; d_call: -; j_call: TRBJ2-7; clone_size: -; cdr3_nt: TGTGCCAGCGCGACCCTCAAGTCCTACGAGCAGTACTTC; cdr3_aa: CASATLKSYEQYF
cdr3_length: 15; v_call: TRBV19; d_call: -; j_call: TRBJ1-1; clone_size: -; cdr3_nt: TGTGCCAGTAGTCCGTTCGGAGGAGAGATCTCTGAAGCTTTCTTT; cdr3_aa: CASSPFGGEISEAFF
cdr3_length: 18; v_call: TRBV5-1; d_call: TRBD1; j_call: TRBJ1-1; clone_size: -; cdr3_nt: TGCGCCAGCAGCCGTGCAGTCGGGACAGGGGCTTTGAACACTGAAGCTTTCTTT; cdr3_aa: CASSRAVGTGALNTEAFF
cdr3_length: 15; v_call: TRBV7-9; d_call: TRBD1; j_call: TRBJ1-2; clone_size: once; cdr3_nt: TGTGCCAGCAGCCTCGGGACAGGCGATTACTATGGCTACACCTTC; cdr3_aa: CASSLGTGDYYGYTF